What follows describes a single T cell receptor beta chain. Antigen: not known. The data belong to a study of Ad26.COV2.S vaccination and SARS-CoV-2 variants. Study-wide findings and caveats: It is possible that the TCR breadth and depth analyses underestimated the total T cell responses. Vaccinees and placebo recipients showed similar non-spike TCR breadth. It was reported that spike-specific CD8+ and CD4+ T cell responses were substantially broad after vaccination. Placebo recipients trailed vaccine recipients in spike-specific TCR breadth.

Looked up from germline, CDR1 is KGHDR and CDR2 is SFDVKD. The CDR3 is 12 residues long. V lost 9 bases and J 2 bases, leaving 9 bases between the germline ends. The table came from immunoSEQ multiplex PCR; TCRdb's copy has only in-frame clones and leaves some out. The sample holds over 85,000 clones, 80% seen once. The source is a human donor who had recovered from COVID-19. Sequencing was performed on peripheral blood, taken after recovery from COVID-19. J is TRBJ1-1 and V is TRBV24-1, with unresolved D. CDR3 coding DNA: TGTGCCACCCGGGGTCCTAACACTGAAGCTTTCTTT. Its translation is CATRGPNTEAFF.